Below are 28 T cell receptor beta chains sequenced from a single sample in a study of breast tumors, draining lymph nodes, adjacent tissues. Breast cancer patients provided tissue from their axillary draining lymph nodes. TCRdb re-called the multiplex PCR reads with MiXCR, one entry per CDR3 protein. Here the sample spans about 180,000 distinct CDR3 sequences, approximately 33% being singletons. Sequencing was performed on axillary lymph node tissue. The receptors were gathered from a female donor with breast cancer. Some clones in this sample may be carry-over from other donors' samples.

This sequence joins TRBV28 and TRBJ1-4, with D possibly TRBD1 on 5 matching bases. This CDR3 contains 14 residues. V was cut by 3 bases and J by 7 bases, with 12 bases left in between. From germline, CDR1 is MDHEN and CDR2 SYDVKM. The CDR3 nucleotides are TGTGCCAGCAGTTTTGGGGGACGGCGTGAAAAACTGTTTTTT. As protein: CASSFGGRREKLFF.

On this clonotype itself: A much larger clonotype is one base distant, so this may be a read error. The chain recombines TRBV11-1 with TRBJ2-7, with D possibly TRBD2 on 5 matching bases. Germline V lookup: CDR1 SGHAT, CDR2 FQDESV (reference sequence). The CDR3 totals 15 residues. V lost 1 base and J 7 bases, leaving 17 bases between the germline ends. The DNA for the CDR3 is TGTGCCAGCAGCTTAGTTGGAGGTGCGACCGGAGAGCAGTACTTC. Residues: CASSLVGGATGEQYF.

As for this clonotype: The junction departs from germline at one end; a sequencing error may be responsible. The rearrangement uses TRBV7-3 and TRBJ2-5; TRBD2 aligns across 9 bases. CDR1 is SGHTA, CDR2 FQGTGA, per germline. This CDR3 contains 16 residues. The CDR3 DNA is TGTGCCAGCAGCTTAATCCTGGCGGGAGGGCGAGAGACTCAGTACTTC. It yields the protein CASSLILAGGRETQYF.

This clonotype was detected ten times or more. The rearrangement joins TRBV6-6 to TRBJ2-3; D ambiguous. The CDR3 is 13 amino acids. Trimming pared 2 bases from V and 6 bases from J, leaving 9 bases between. Germline V gene data show CDR1 as MNHNY and CDR2 as SVGAGI (reference sequence). CDR3 nucleotide sequence: TGTGCCAGCAGTTACCTCTATGCGGATACGCAGTATTTT. Translating gives CASSYLYADTQYF.

Note on this clonotype: Germline and junction disagree at one end, which may indicate a read error. V usage is TRBV15 and J usage is TRBJ2-7; D might be TRBD2 (6 bases). The germline V gene encodes CDR1 LNHNV and CDR2 YYDKDF (reference sequence). There are 21 residues in the CDR3. CDR3 in amino acids: CATSRDGERLRGFVPSYEQCF. The CDR3 DNA sequence: TGTGCCACCAGCAGAGATGGGGAGAGGCTGCGGGGATTTGTCCCGTCCTACGAGCAGTGCTTC.

This clonotype was observed a handful of times. No conserved phenylalanine or tryptophan ends this CDR3, so it is likely a read error. It is unclear where the CDR3 begins or ends on the DNA, so no DNA is shown, and the CDR3 is as TCRdb lists it. The chain uses TRBV12-3 or TRBV12-4 and TRBJ2-5; TRBD1 reflects the table's D call only, with no check against the DNA. Counting both end residues, the CDR3 totals 8 amino acids. Here the CDR3 reads CASSCGHN.

As regards this clonotype: One base away lies a much larger clone, so this may be a sequencing read error. The V gene is TRBV12-3 or TRBV12-4, the J gene TRBJ2-7; D is unclear. CDR3 length: 13 amino acids. V lost 4 bases and J 2 bases, leaving 9 bases between the germline ends. The DNA of the CDR3 is TGTGCCAGCAGTTGGGCCGGAGCCTACGAGCAGTACTTC. Translated, it gives CASSWAGAYEQYF.

This clonotype showed up just a few times. A clone one base away is much larger, so this may be a read error. A read error is likely, as this CDR3 ends without the conserved phenylalanine or tryptophan. V gene TRBV19 combines with J gene TRBJ2-1, with 10 nucleotides matching TRBD2. With V trimmed by 7 bases and J by 0 bases, 6 bases remained unmatched. The CDR3 length is 16 residues. Germline values: CDR1 LNHDA, CDR2 SQIVND (reference sequence). The CDR3 DNA sequence: TGTGCCAGTACTAGGACTAGCGGATCCTCCTACAATGAGCAGTTCTCC. Its protein is CASTRTSGSSYNEQFS.

This clonotype has ten or more counts. The J gene is TRBJ2-7, the V gene TRBV5-6; 10 nucleotides match TRBD2. Per the germline V gene, CDR1 is SGHDT and CDR2 is YYEEEE. V lost 0 bases to trimming and J lost 4 bases; unmatched junction nucleotides: 13. The CDR3 consists of 18 residues. DNA of the CDR3: TGTGCCAGCAGCTTGGAATGGTCGGCTAGCGGGAGTCTATACGAGCAGTACTTC. Translation: CASSLEWSASGSLYEQYF.

This rearrangement joins TRBV20-1 to TRBJ1-1, with unresolved D. This CDR3 has 14 residues. V was shortened by 4 bases and J by 5 bases, with 17 bases between the two germline ends. CDR1 is DFQATT, CDR2 SNEGSKA, per germline (reference sequence). CDR3 loop: CSANSGTRRTEAFF. CDR3 coding DNA: TGCAGTGCTAACTCCGGAACCCGGAGGACTGAAGCTTTCTTT.

Remarks on this clonotype: This could be a read error, since a much larger clone is one nucleotide away. This chain links TRBV9 with TRBJ1-2; possibly TRBD1 for D (5 bases). From germline, CDR1 is SGDLS and CDR2 YYNGEE. This CDR3 has 14 residues. Here the CDR3 DNA reads TGTGCCAGCAACCCGGACCAGGGACCCTATGGCCACACCTTC. It specifies CASNPDQGPYGHTF.

This clonotype occurred many times. This chain connects TRBV19 to TRBJ1-4; D gene ambiguous. V shed 3 bases and J shed 2 bases, with 7 bases lying between them. Looked up from germline, CDR1 is LNHDA and CDR2 is SQIVND (reference sequence). CDR3 length: 14 residues. The chain's CDR3 is CASSIRETNEKLFF. The CDR3 region has the DNA TGTGCCAGTAGTATCCGGGAGACTAATGAAAAACTGTTTTTT.

This clonotype was counted at least ten times. DNA for the CDR3: TGTGCCAGCAGCTGGAATGAGCAGTTCTTC. Its protein product is CASSWNEQFF. This sequence joins TRBV7-2 and TRBJ2-1, with D unclear. The CDR3 is 10 residues long. Germline CDR1 is SGHTA and CDR2 is FQGNSA. Trimming pared 4 bases from V and 7 bases from J, leaving 2 bases between.

The V call is TRBV12-3 or TRBV12-4, the J call TRBJ2-7; maybe TRBD2 (6 bases). V was cut by 6 bases and J by 0 bases, with 15 bases left in between. The CDR3 is made up of 15 amino acids. This chain's CDR3 is CASSPTSRASYEQYF. DNA of the CDR3: TGTGCCAGCAGCCCTACTAGCCGCGCCTCCTACGAGCAGTACTTC.

This clonotype was observed once. The chain combines TRBV12-3 or TRBV12-4 with TRBJ1-6; 10 nucleotides agree with TRBD1. The V and J ends lost 6 bases and 3 bases, in that order; junction bases with no gene match: 17. This CDR3 comprises 20 residues. The CDR3 loop reads CASSPGQGFDVGHYNSPLHF. As DNA, the CDR3 is TGTGCCAGCAGCCCGGGACAGGGGTTCGATGTGGGGCACTATAATTCACCCCTCCACTTT.

This clonotype was picked up a small number of times. Being one base from a much bigger clone, this may be a read error. The chain joins TRBV11-2 to TRBJ2-5, with 7 bases identical to TRBD1. The CDR3 has 14 residues. Germline values: CDR1 SGHAT, CDR2 FQNNGV. The J segment lost 5 bases and the V segment lost 4 bases, leaving 7 bases of the junction unmatched. CDR3 in DNA: TGTGCCAGCAGCTCCGGACAGGTTCCGGAGACCCAGTACTTC. Protein: CASSSGQVPETQYF.

The sample holds many counts of this clonotype. The V call is TRBV14, the J call TRBJ2-2; 11 bases are shared with TRBD2. This CDR3 is 15 amino acids long. V dropped 4 bases and J dropped 4; count of bases not matched to a gene: 2. Per germline, CDR1 SGHDN and CDR2 FVKESK. The CDR3 is CASSLLAGGTGELFF. The CDR3 region has the DNA TGTGCCAGCAGCCTCCTAGCGGGAGGCACCGGGGAGCTGTTTTTT.

The sample holds many counts of this clonotype. The V and J genes are TRBV7-9 and TRBJ1-3; D is unresolved. CDR3 length: 18 residues. The germline gives CDR1 SEHNR, CDR2 FQNEAQ (reference sequence). Between the trimmed V and J ends, which lost 3 bases and 0 bases, there was a span of 18 bases. CDR3: CASSLTPRGVSSGNTIYF. The CDR3 nucleotides are TGTGCCAGCAGCTTGACTCCCCGCGGGGTGTCCTCTGGAAACACCATATATTTT. Full variable domain (rest looked up from reference TRBV7-9 and TRBJ1-3): DTGVSQNPRHKITKRGQNVTFRCDPISEHNRLYWYRQTLGQGPEFLTYFQNEAQLEKSRLLSDRFSAERPKGSFSTLEIQRTEQGDSAMYLCASSLTPRGVSSGNTIYFGEGSWLTVV.

At least ten counts were recorded for this clonotype. The J gene is TRBJ1-2, the V gene TRBV19; TRBD1 agrees at 7 bases. V dropped 7 bases and J dropped 0; count of bases not matched to a gene: 14. This CDR3 comprises 17 residues. CDR1 LNHDA and CDR2 SQIVND come from the germline V gene (reference sequence). CDR3 nucleotides: TGTGCCAGTAAGGTTAGCATGGCCGGGACAGCTAACTATGGCTACACCTTC. It translates to CASKVSMAGTANYGYTF.

The chain couples TRBV19 to TRBJ2-5, with 14 bases aligning to TRBD2. J gave up 8 bases and V 1 base, and 3 bases lay outside the gene matches. The germline V gene has CDR1 LNHDA and CDR2 SQIVND (reference sequence). The CDR3 consists of 15 residues. This CDR3 is CASSIAGLAGGTQYF. DNA of the CDR3: TGTGCCAGTAGTATAGCAGGACTAGCGGGGGGAACCCAGTACTTC.

This clonotype was found many times. The chain employs TRBV11-2 and TRBJ1-2; TRBD1 agrees at 10 bases. The V and J ends lost 5 bases and 6 bases, in that order; junction bases with no gene match: 9. This CDR3 spans 15 amino acids. The germline V gene encodes CDR1 SGHAT and CDR2 FQNNGV. This CDR3 is CASSPLGQGRDGYTF. In DNA form, the CDR3 reads TGTGCCAGCAGCCCCCTGGGACAGGGGAGGGATGGCTACACCTTC.

This clonotype was detected many times. The chain joins TRBV27 to TRBJ1-2; D is unclear. This CDR3 contains 14 residues. V was cut by 0 bases and J by 5 bases, with 10 bases left in between. In germline, CDR1 is MNHEY, CDR2 SMNVEV (reference sequence). The CDR3 sequence is CASSLSVRNYGYTF. CDR3 DNA: TGTGCCAGCAGTTTATCGGTCAGGAATTATGGCTACACCTTC.

V usage is TRBV29-1 and J usage is TRBJ2-7, with D possibly being TRBD2 (5 bases). The CDR3 consists of 16 residues. Trimming took 6 bases from V and 2 from J, leaving 23 bases between them. CDR1 is SQVTM and CDR2 is ANQGSEA in the germline V gene. The CDR3 nucleotides are TGCAGCGTAACGAAGCCCCGGAACGGGGAACCCTACGAGCAGTACTTC. Its translation is CSVTKPRNGEPYEQYF.

About this clonotype itself: Being one base from a much bigger clone, this may be a read error. This sequence joins TRBV6-5 and TRBJ1-2, with 8 bases fitting TRBD1. Trimming at V came to 6 bases and at J to 8 bases, leaving 8 bases not matched to a gene. The CDR3 sequence is 13 residues long. Germline V gives CDR1 MNHEY, CDR2 SVGAGI. This CDR3 reads CASRKNRDRGYTF. The CDR3 DNA follows: TGTGCCAGCAGGAAAAATCGGGACAGGGGCTACACCTTC.

This clonotype was seen repeatedly, ten times or more. The V call is TRBV7-9, the J call TRBJ2-5; the match to TRBD1 covers 8 bases. The J segment lost 5 bases and the V segment lost 4 bases, leaving 6 bases of the junction unmatched. CDR3 length: 14 residues. CDR1 and CDR2 (germline): SEHNR, FQNEAQ (reference sequence). CDR3 in amino acids: CASSSKDRAETQYF. CDR3 in DNA: TGTGCCAGCAGCTCTAAGGACAGGGCTGAGACCCAGTACTTC.

Notes on this clonotype: A read error may be the cause here, since a much bigger clone is one base away. The chain recombines TRBV18 with TRBJ1-5, with TRBD1 as a possible D gene (6 bases). CDR1 is KGHSH, CDR2 LQKENI, per germline. V shed 4 bases and J shed 4 bases, with 11 bases lying between them. The CDR3 has 14 amino acids. The CDR3 spells CASSRRTDNQPQHF. In DNA form, the CDR3 reads TGTGCCAGCTCACGGAGGACAGATAATCAGCCCCAGCATTTT.

This clonotype was detected ten times or more. The chain joins TRBV7-9 to TRBJ2-7; D unclear. Germline lookup yields CDR1 SEHNR and CDR2 FQNEAQ (reference sequence). CDR3 size: 14 residues. Trimming removed 5 bases from V and 1 base from J, with 12 bases in between. For the CDR3, the DNA is TGTGCCAGCAGCCCCGGAGAGTGGTCCTACGAGCAGTACTTC. Translating it yields CASSPGEWSYEQYF.

This sequence joins TRBV7-9 and TRBJ1-5; tentative D call: TRBD1 (5 bases). Germline V gives CDR1 SEHNR, CDR2 FQNEAQ (reference sequence). Trimming took 3 bases from V and 0 from J, leaving 9 bases between them. CDR3 length equals 15 residues. CDR3 loop: CASSFGGTSNQPQHF. The CDR3 DNA is TGTGCCAGCAGCTTCGGCGGGACTAGCAATCAGCCCCAGCATTTT.